This T cell receptor beta chain was identified in a study of response to subunit inactivated influenza vaccine. About this clonotype: Antigen: not known.

The length of the CDR3 is 12 residues. V lost 4 bases, J lost 4 bases, and 1 base stayed unmatched. The germline V gene has CDR1 DFQATT and CDR2 SNEGSKA (reference sequence). Points from the study as a whole: It was suggested by the authors that few new T cells are recruited by each seasonal influenza vaccination.

TCRdb re-called the RT-PCR reads with MiXCR, one entry per CDR3 protein. The data hold 500,000 to 650,000 distinct CDR3 sequences, with 7.6% observed a single time. Sequenced material: PBMCs from blood, taken roughly 24 months after vaccination. The receptor's source is a man in his fifties or sixties who received an inactivated influenza vaccine. The chain uses TRBV20-1 and TRBJ2-1, with 7 bases identical to TRBD1. The CDR3 bases are TGCAGTGCTACGACAGGGTACAATGAGCAGTTCTTC. Translating it yields CSATTGYNEQFF.